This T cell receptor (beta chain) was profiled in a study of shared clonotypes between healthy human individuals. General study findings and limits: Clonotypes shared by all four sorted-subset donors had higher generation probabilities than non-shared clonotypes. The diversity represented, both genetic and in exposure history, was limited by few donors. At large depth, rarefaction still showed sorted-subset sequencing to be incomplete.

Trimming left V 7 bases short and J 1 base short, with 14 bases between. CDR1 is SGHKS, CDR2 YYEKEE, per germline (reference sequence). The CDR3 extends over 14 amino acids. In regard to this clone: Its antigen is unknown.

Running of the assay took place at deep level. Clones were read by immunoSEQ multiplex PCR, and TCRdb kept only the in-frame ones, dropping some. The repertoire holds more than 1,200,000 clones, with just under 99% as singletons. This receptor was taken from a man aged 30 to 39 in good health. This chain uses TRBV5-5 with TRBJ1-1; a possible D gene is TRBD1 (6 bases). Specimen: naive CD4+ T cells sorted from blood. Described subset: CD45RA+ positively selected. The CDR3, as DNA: TGTGCCAGCGAAACGACAGGATCGAACACTGAAGCTTTCTTT. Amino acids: CASETTGSNTEAFF. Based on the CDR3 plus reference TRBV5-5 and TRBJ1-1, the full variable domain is DAGVTQSPTHLIKTRGQQVTLRCSPISGHKSVSWYQQVLGQGPQFIFQYYEKEERGRGNFPDRFSARQFPNYSSELNVNALLLGDSALYLCASETTGSNTEAFFGQGTRLTVV.